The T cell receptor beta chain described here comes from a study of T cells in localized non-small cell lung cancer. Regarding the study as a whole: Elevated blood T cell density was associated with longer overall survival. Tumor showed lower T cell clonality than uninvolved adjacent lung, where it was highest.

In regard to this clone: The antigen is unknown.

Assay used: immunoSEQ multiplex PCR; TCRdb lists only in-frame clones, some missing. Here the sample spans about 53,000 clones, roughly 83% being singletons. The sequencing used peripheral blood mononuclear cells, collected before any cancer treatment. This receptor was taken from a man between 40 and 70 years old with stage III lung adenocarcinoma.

CDR3 in DNA: TGTGCCATCAGTGAGTCGGGGGCAGGTGGGTACTCCGAGCAGTACTTC. Its translation: CAISESGAGGYSEQYF. V and J are TRBV10-3 and TRBJ2-7; TRBD1 is a possible D gene (6 bases). The CDR3 totals 16 residues. Trimming left V 0 bases short and J 6 bases short, with 18 bases between. Germline CDR1 ENHRY, CDR2 SYGVKD.